Shown below are 9 T cell receptor delta chains from a single sample sequenced in a study of gamma-delta T cells after stem cell transplantation. TCRdb reapplied CATT to the RT-PCR reads. The sample consists of around 16,000 delta-chain clones, 9% to 9.5% of them appearing once. Sequencing was carried out using gamma-delta T cells. Every receptor here comes from a human donor. It is not recorded whose cells these are; they may come from a transplant donor.

This clone came up a few times. The protein that TCRdb holds for this DNA derives from a much larger clone and differs from the translated DNA at residue 12, which likely indicates a read error; the protein shown here is translated from the DNA. The same CDR3 also results from other DNA sequences found in this sample. This sequence joins TRDV2 and TRDJ1, with 10 nucleotides matching TRDD3. This CDR3 contains 17 residues. Unmatched junction bases numbered 12, after V lost 3 bases and J lost 3 bases. Germline V gives CDR1 GEAIGNYY, CDR2 EKD. CDR3 nucleotides: TGTGCCTGTGACCGACTGGGGGATGCACTGTACGCCGATAAACTCATCTTT. Translating gives CACDRLGDALYADKLIF.

Within the sample, this clone is medium-sized. Other DNA sequences in the sample encode the same CDR3. The rearrangement joins TRDV2 to TRDJ1; 12 nucleotides match TRDD3. V was clipped by 2 bases and J by 3 bases; unmatched bases: 15. Germline V gene lookup returns CDR1 GEAIGNYY and CDR2 EKD. The CDR3 is made up of 19 amino acids. The CDR3: CACDSVLGDTSSRADKLIF. CDR3 nucleotides: TGTGCCTGTGACAGCGTACTGGGGGATACCTCCTCACGGGCCGATAAACTCATCTTT.

Worth noting for this clone: The junction does not match germline at one end; this may be a read error. The CDR3 protein is CACDTLPDGPNSCDIRPMIF. CDR3 nucleotide sequence: TGTGCCTGTGACACCCTGCCAGACGGACCGAACTCCTGTGACATCCGCCCGATGATTTTC. The V call is TRDV2, the J call TRDJ3; no clear D. This CDR3 has 20 amino acids. From germline, CDR1 is GEAIGNYY and CDR2 EKD.

There are many counts of this clone. This likely stems from a read error, as it lies one base from a far larger clone. Other DNA sequences in the sample encode the same CDR3. J is TRDJ1 and V is TRDV2; the D gene is possibly TRDD3 (6 bases). CDR1 and CDR2 from the germline V gene are GEAIGNYY and EKD. This CDR3 spans 14 amino acids. The V and J ends lost 4 bases and 9 bases respectively, with 20 bases between them. DNA of the CDR3: TGTGCCTGTGATACCGTGTCGGGGGAGAGGGAACTCATCTTT. It yields the protein CACDTVSGERELIF.

As for this clone: TCRdb assigns this DNA the protein of a much larger clone, which departs from its translation at residue 12; this likely reflects a read error, and the protein shown comes from translating the DNA. V usage is TRDV1 and J usage is TRDJ1; maybe TRDD2 (6 bases). Trimming left V 3 bases short and J 0 bases short, with 32 bases between. CDR1 and CDR2 (germline): TSWWSYY, QGS. The CDR3 loop spans 22 amino acids. CDR3 sequence reads: CALGEGVPIRGVREKNTDKLIF. DNA for the CDR3: TGTGCTCTTGGGGAGGGGGTTCCTATTCGAGGGGTACGCGAGAAAAACACCGATAAACTCATCTTT.

For this clone: Being one base from a much bigger clone, this may be a read error. The identical CDR3 is also encoded by other nucleotide sequences in the sample. This sequence joins TRDV1 and TRDJ1; D remains ambiguous. The germline V gene encodes CDR1 TSWWSYY and CDR2 QGS. This CDR3 has 17 amino acids. V was pared by 11 bases and J by 3 bases, with 28 bases between. CDR3 loop: CASGKRITCRAADKLIF. The CDR3 region has the DNA TGTGCTAGTGGGAAACGAATCACATGTCGGGCTGCCGATAAACTCATCTTT.

This clone was counted many times. The protein that TCRdb holds for this DNA derives from a much larger clone and differs from the translated DNA at residue 16, which likely indicates a read error; the protein shown here is translated from the DNA. The identical CDR3 is also encoded by other nucleotide sequences in the sample. V is TRDV2 and J is TRDJ1; 12 bases map to TRDD3. Germline lookup yields CDR1 GEAIGNYY and CDR2 EKD. This CDR3 spans 19 amino acids. For the CDR3, the DNA is TGTGCCTGTGACAGCGTACTGGGGGATACCTCCTCACGGGCCGATAACCTCATCTTT. It specifies CACDSVLGDTSSRADNLIF.

In regard to this clone: Translating this DNA gives a protein that differs at residue 7 from the TCRdb one, which belongs to a much larger clone; a read error is likely, and the protein shown is this translation. The CDR3 reads CACDPVMGDTPPSTDKLIF. Written as DNA, the CDR3 is TGTGCCTGTGACCCCGTAATGGGGGATACGCCCCCCTCAACCGATAAACTCATCTTT. The V and J genes are TRDV2 and TRDJ1, with TRDD3 identical over 11 bases. The CDR3 is 19 residues long. V gave up 3 bases and J gave up 2 bases; unmatched junction bases: 16. Germline V gene sequence: CDR1 GEAIGNYY, CDR2 EKD.

The sample holds many counts of this clone. The V and J genes are TRDV1 and TRDJ1, with TRDD3 identical over 8 bases. J lost 1 base, V lost 11 bases, and 24 bases had no gene match. The germline V gene encodes CDR1 TSWWSYY and CDR2 QGS. The CDR3 has 19 amino acids. CDR3 protein: CAVVSTSTGDTLGTDKLIF. DNA for the CDR3: TGTGCTGTGGTTTCGACAAGTACTGGGGATACCCTGGGCACCGATAAACTCATCTTT.